This T cell receptor beta chain was sequenced in a study of blood T cell repertoires in COVID-19. Generated by immunoSEQ multiplex PCR, the TCRdb table keeps only in-frame clones and is missing some. The sample lists around 300,000 clones; 85% were seen once. Germline V lookup: CDR1 LNHDA, CDR2 SQIVND (reference sequence). The CDR3 consists of 14 residues. The V and J ends lost 7 bases and 1 base respectively, with 14 bases between them. Sequencing used PBMCs or T cells enriched from blood (not recorded which). This sequence joins TRBV19 and TRBJ2-7, with a possible D match to TRBD2 (6 bases). The sequence was collected from a woman between 50 and 59 years old who had recovered from COVID-19. CDR3 amino acids: CASTTTGTSYEQYF. In nucleotides, the CDR3 is TGTGCCAGTACGACCACCGGGACTTCCTACGAGCAGTACTTC.